The rows below give T cell receptor beta chains drawn from one sample of a study of radiation and T cells in renal cell carcinoma. The assay was immunoSEQ multiplex PCR, and TCRdb's table has in-frame clones only and misses some. Of approximately 40,000 clones in the sample, roughly 82% were seen once. Material: blood, obtained from a patient whose treatment included radiotherapy and nephrectomy. The source of these receptors is a woman between 70 and 85 years old with renal cell carcinoma. CDR3s include the opening cysteine and the closing phenylalanine or tryptophan. The D gene is left open where the match is weak. A row's size may be missing; if present it is once, few, many or a size class.

>TRBJ1-1|-|TRBD1|TRBV7-9
CASSPGQGDTEAFF
TGTGCCAGCAGCCCGGGACAGGGTGACACTGAAGCTTTCTTT
>TRBJ2-7|-|-|TRBV5-6
CASSSSYEQYF
TGTGCCAGCAGCTCTAGCTACGAGCAGTACTTC
>TRBJ1-1|few|TRBD1|TRBV4-1
CASSPRQGPNTEAFF
TGCGCCAGCAGCCCTCGACAGGGACCAAACACTGAAGCTTTCTTT
>TRBJ2-7|-|TRBD1|TRBV7-6
CASSLGGQGLSYEQYF
TGTGCCAGCAGCTTAGGAGGACAGGGTCTGTCCTACGAGCAGTACTTC
>TRBJ2-5|once|-|TRBV14
CASNSLGAETQYF
TGTGCCAGCAACTCATTGGGGGCAGAGACCCAGTACTTC
>TRBJ2-2|-|-|TRBV7-9
CASSSQGNTGELFF
TGTGCCAGCAGCTCTCAAGGGAACACCGGGGAGCTGTTTTTT
>TRBJ2-2|-|TRBD2|TRBV12-5
CASGLVPGGLGTGELFF
TGTGCTAGTGGTTTGGTCCCGGGGGGGCTGGGCACCGGGGAGCTGTTTTTT
>TRBJ2-1|many|TRBD2|TRBV7-9
CASSTRWEGIGEQFF
TGTGCCAGCAGCACTAGGTGGGAGGGGATAGGTGAGCAGTTCTTC
>TRBJ2-5|-|TRBD2|TRBV5-6
CASSRGLAGGQETQYF
TGTGCCAGCAGCAGGGGACTAGCGGGAGGCCAAGAGACCCAGTACTTC
>TRBJ1-4|-|-|TRBV30
CAWSPPVGEKLFF
TGTGCCTGGAGTCCCCCAGTAGGGGAAAAACTGTTTTTT
>TRBJ1-5|-|TRBD1|TRBV6-1
CASSARDSSNQPQHF
TGTGCCAGCAGCGCCCGGGACAGTAGCAATCAGCCCCAGCATTTT
>TRBJ2-4|-|-|TRBV29-1
CSVEQGPQNIQYF
TGCAGCGTTGAACAGGGACCCCAAAACATTCAGTACTTC
>TRBJ2-1|-|TRBD2|TRBV4-1
CASSQEWDSGTNEQFF
TGCGCCAGCAGCCAAGAATGGGATAGCGGGACGAATGAGCAGTTCTTC
>TRBJ2-5|-|TRBD1|TRBV10-3
CAISESRQGAGETQYF
TGTGCCATCAGTGAGTCACGACAGGGGGCTGGGGAGACCCAGTACTTC